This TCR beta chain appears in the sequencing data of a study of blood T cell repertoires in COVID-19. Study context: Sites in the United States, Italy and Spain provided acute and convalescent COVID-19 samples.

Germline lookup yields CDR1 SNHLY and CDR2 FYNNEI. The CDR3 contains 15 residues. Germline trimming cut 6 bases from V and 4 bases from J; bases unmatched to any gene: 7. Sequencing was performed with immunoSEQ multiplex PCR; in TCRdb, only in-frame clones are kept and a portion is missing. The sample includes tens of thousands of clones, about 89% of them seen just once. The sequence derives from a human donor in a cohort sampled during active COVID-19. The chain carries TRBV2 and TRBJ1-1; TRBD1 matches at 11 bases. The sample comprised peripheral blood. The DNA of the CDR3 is TGTGCCAGCAGCCCGGAGGGACAGGGGGGCACTGAAGCTTTCTTT. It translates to CASSPEGQGGTEAFF.